These 20 T cell receptor beta chains were sequenced from one sample in a study of blood T cell repertoires in COVID-19. TCRdb's table, derived via immunoSEQ multiplex PCR, lists solely in-frame clones and lacks some. The sample shows tens of thousands of clones, over 75% of them seen only once. What was sequenced was peripheral blood. These receptors were obtained from a human donor in a cohort sampled during active COVID-19.

The V call is TRBV29-1, the J call TRBJ2-1, with 7 bases that match TRBD2. Germline CDR1 SQVTM, CDR2 ANQGSEA. After removal of 2 bases from V and 4 bases from J, the junction contained 5 bases not matched to a gene. The CDR3 has 14 amino acids. Here the CDR3 reads CSVEKRDGYNEQFF. The CDR3 region has the DNA TGCAGCGTTGAAAAGCGGGACGGATACAATGAGCAGTTCTTC.

The genes are TRBV5-1 and TRBJ1-3; D might be TRBD1 (5 bases). Germline CDR1 is SGHRS and CDR2 is YFSETQ. Trimming shortened V by 1 base and J by 0 bases, and 14 bases separated the two germline ends. CDR3 size: 17 residues. The CDR3: CASSLMSGGLSGNTIYF. The CDR3, as DNA: TGCGCCAGCAGCTTGATGTCCGGGGGACTCTCTGGAAACACCATATATTTT.

The chain combines TRBV24-1 with TRBJ2-7, with 10 bases aligning to TRBD1. The CDR3 is made up of 13 amino acids. J was trimmed by 4 bases and V by 10 bases; bases with no gene match: 6. CDR1 is KGHDR, CDR2 SFDVKD, per germline. CDR3 in DNA: TGTGCCACTCCGGGACAGGGGAGGTACGAGCAGTACTTC. It encodes CATPGQGRYEQYF.

A single count supports this clone. This chain joins TRBV6-2 or TRBV6-3 and TRBJ2-1; 9 nucleotides line up with TRBD2. Germline lookup yields CDR1 MNHEY and CDR2 SVGEGT. The CDR3 runs 14 residues. The J segment lost 2 bases and the V segment lost 5 bases, leaving 1 base of the junction unmatched. CDR3 residues: CASSLAGTYNEQFF. The CDR3 region has the DNA TGTGCCAGCAGTCTAGCGGGGACCTACAATGAGCAGTTCTTC.

This clone turned up a few times. The rearrangement uses TRBV9 and TRBJ2-7; possible D gene TRBD1, 7 bases. The CDR3 sequence is 16 residues long. Germline values: CDR1 SGDLS, CDR2 YYNGEE. V was pared by 0 bases and J by 3 bases, with 16 bases between. Written as DNA, the CDR3 is TGTGCCAGCAGCGTAGCCTCAGGGGGGCAGAGCTACGAGCAGTACTTC. Residues: CASSVASGGQSYEQYF. The full variable domain, completed using reference TRBV9 and TRBJ2-7, is DSGVTQTPKHLITATGQRVTLRCSPRSGDLSVYWYQQSLDQGLQFLIQYYNGEERAKGNILERFSAQQFPDLHSELNLSSLELGDSALYFCASSVASGGQSYEQYFGPGTRLTVT.

V is TRBV2 and J is TRBJ1-4; possible D gene TRBD1, 6 bases. Trimming removed 5 bases at V and 8 bases at J, with 18 bases between. The CDR3 covers 15 residues. Germline-derived CDR1 and CDR2 are SNHLY and FYNNEI. DNA for the CDR3: TGTGCCAGCAGTTTTGAACCAGGGGCCGGGGAAAAACTGTTTTTT. Residues: CASSFEPGAGEKLFF. Based on the CDR3 plus reference TRBV2 and TRBJ1-4, the full variable domain is EPEVTQTPSHQVTQMGQEVILRCVPISNHLYFYWYRQILGQKVEFLVSFYNNEISEKSEIFDDQFSVERPDGSNFTLKIRSTKLEDSAMYFCASSFEPGAGEKLFFGSGTQLSVL.

The V gene is TRBV4-2, the J gene TRBJ1-2; possible D gene TRBD1, 6 bases. Germline-derived CDR1 and CDR2 are LGHNA and YNFKEQ. The CDR3 runs to 19 residues. V lost 1 base and J 5 bases, leaving 26 bases between the germline ends. The CDR3 is CASSQVRTQDSDFRYGYTF. DNA for the CDR3: TGTGCCAGCAGCCAAGTTCGGACCCAGGACAGCGACTTTCGGTATGGCTACACCTTC.

The chain recombines TRBV15 with TRBJ2-5; 7 bases are shared with TRBD2. Germline lookup yields CDR1 LNHNV and CDR2 YYDKDF (reference sequence). CDR3 length: 15 amino acids. J was trimmed by 6 bases and V by 2 bases; bases with no gene match: 9. CDR3 amino acids: CATSRINSGSKTQYF. The CDR3 nucleotides read TGTGCCACCAGCAGAATCAATAGCGGGTCGAAGACCCAGTACTTC.

This clone counts as medium-sized. The chain joins TRBV27 to TRBJ2-1; a weak D match, TRBD2 (6 bases). V gave up 0 bases and J gave up 10 bases, with 19 bases separating them. The CDR3 has 16 amino acids. From germline, CDR1 is MNHEY and CDR2 SMNVEV (reference sequence). As DNA, the CDR3 is TGTGCCAGCAGTTTATCGGCTGGGACTTTCCCTCAGGAGCAGTTCTTC. Translating it yields CASSLSAGTFPQEQFF.

This chain uses TRBV5-1 with TRBJ1-5, with D uncertain. V was trimmed by 7 bases and J by 2 bases, leaving 13 bases between them. Germline CDR1 is SGHRS and CDR2 is YFSETQ. This CDR3 is built from 14 residues. The CDR3 reads CASPPRRRNQPQHF. For the CDR3, the DNA is TGCGCCAGCCCCCCCCGCAGGCGCAATCAGCCCCAGCATTTT.

The chain has TRBV29-1 and TRBJ1-2, with D unresolved. The CDR3 is 12 residues long. The germline gives CDR1 SQVTM, CDR2 ANQGSEA. Trimming took 3 bases from V and 0 from J, leaving 5 bases between them. The CDR3: CSVDSANYGYTF. Here the CDR3 DNA reads TGCAGCGTTGATTCAGCTAACTATGGCTACACCTTC.

This clone has just a few counts. The CDR3 loop reads CASGPTTYEQYF. In nucleotides, the CDR3 is TGTGCCAGTGGGCCGACTACCTACGAGCAGTACTTC. The gene calls are TRBV19 and TRBJ2-7, with a possible D match to TRBD2 (5 bases). Trimming took 8 bases from V and 2 from J, leaving 10 bases between them. Germline CDR1 is LNHDA and CDR2 is SQIVND (reference sequence). The CDR3 has 12 residues.

V gene TRBV6-2 or TRBV6-3 combines with J gene TRBJ1-2, with TRBD1 matching over 8 bases. Germline loops: CDR1 MNHEY, CDR2 SVGEGT. V dropped 5 bases and J dropped 5; count of bases not matched to a gene: 4. CDR3 length equals 13 residues. In nucleotides, the CDR3 is TGTGCCAGCAGTCCAAGACAGGGGTATGGCTACACCTTC. It translates to CASSPRQGYGYTF.

The chain is built from TRBV15 and TRBJ1-2; maybe TRBD1 (5 bases). CDR3 length: 14 residues. Germline CDR1 and CDR2: LNHNV and YYDKDF (reference sequence). The germline V and J ends were trimmed by 1 base and 5 bases, with 11 bases remaining between them. The CDR3 loop is CATSRGPGKYGYTF. CDR3 nucleotide sequence: TGTGCCACCAGCAGAGGTCCAGGGAAATATGGCTACACCTTC.

CDR3 region: CASSPPQGVNTEAFF. The CDR3 DNA is TGTGCCAGCTCACCCCCACAGGGGGTGAACACTGAAGCTTTCTTT. The rearrangement joins TRBV18 to TRBJ1-1, with 8 bases matching TRBD1. Germline V gene lookup returns CDR1 KGHSH and CDR2 LQKENI. The junction had 3 bases not matched to a gene; V was cut back by 3 bases and J by 0 bases. The CDR3 loop spans 15 amino acids. Looking up the rest from reference TRBV18 and TRBJ1-1 gives the full variable domain: NAGVMQNPRHLVRRRGQEARLRCSPMKGHSHVYWYRQLPEEGLKFMVYLQKENIIDESGMPKERFSAEFPKEGPSILRIQQVVRGDSAAYFCASSPPQGVNTEAFFGQGTRLTVV.

This chain links TRBV3-1 (or the pseudogene TRBV3-2) with TRBJ1-6; maybe TRBD1 (5 bases). CDR3 length: 13 residues. Between the trimmed V and J ends, which lost 3 bases and 6 bases, there was a span of 6 bases. The germline CDR1 and CDR2 sequences are LGHDT and YNNKEL (reference sequence). In DNA, the CDR3 is TGTGCCAGCAGCCAGCAGGGTAATTCACCCCTCCACTTT. This translates into CASSQQGNSPLHF.

This clone was seen once. The V gene is TRBV5-8, the J gene TRBJ1-1; perhaps TRBD1 as D (5 bases). V dropped 7 bases and J dropped 4 bases, with 17 bases sitting between them. This CDR3 region has 14 residues. Germline V CDR1 and CDR2: SGHTS, YDEGEE. The DNA for the CDR3 is TGTGCCAGCCCCTGGGGGGTCGGGACCACTGAAGCTTTCTTT. Its translation: CASPWGVGTTEAFF.

This clone has more than one count but fewer than ten. The chain is built from TRBV12-3 or TRBV12-4 and TRBJ2-2; perhaps TRBD2 as D (5 bases). The CDR3 runs 13 residues. Trimming removed 4 bases from V and 5 bases from J, with 8 bases in between. CDR3: CASSSERTGELFF. The CDR3 bases are TGTGCCAGCAGTTCAGAGCGGACCGGGGAGCTGTTTTTT.

This clone was counted between two and nine times. The chain uses TRBV28 and TRBJ1-1; D gene unclear. Trimming took 6 bases from V and 4 from J, leaving 12 bases between them. CDR1 and CDR2 from the germline V gene are MDHEN and SYDVKM. The CDR3 is made up of 13 amino acids. The CDR3 DNA reads TGTGCCAGCAGCCATGGAGGGAGCACTGAAGCTTTCTTT. This encodes CASSHGGSTEAFF.

The chain has TRBV14 and TRBJ2-1, with D possibly being TRBD2 (5 bases). V lost 4 bases and J lost 3, with 13 bases in between. Germline V gene data show CDR1 as SGHDN and CDR2 as FVKESK. This CDR3 comprises 15 residues. The CDR3 loop is CASSLGLSDYNEQFF. The CDR3 DNA reads as TGTGCCAGCAGCCTCGGACTCTCCGACTACAATGAGCAGTTCTTC.